Listed below are T cell receptor beta chains from one sample, sequenced in a study of cytomegalovirus exposure and HLA in healthy donors. TCRdb keeps only in-frame clones here, not all; method: immunoSEQ multiplex PCR. In the table there are approximately 130,000 clones, about 90% of which are singletons. Sequenced sample: PBMCs. The receptors derive from a woman aged 18-35 years in good health and CMV-seronegative. CDR3s include the opening cysteine and the closing phenylalanine or tryptophan. The D gene is left open where the match is weak. Expanded clones are given a class, and other clones once, few, many or no size at all.

J: TRBJ2-5
V: TRBV7-8
size: NA
D: TRBD1
DNA: TGTGCCAGCAGCTTAGTCTCGGACAGGGGGGGGTTGGAGACCCAGTACTTC
CDR3: CASSLVSDRGGLETQYF

J: TRBJ1-2
V: TRBV9
size: NA
D: NA
DNA: TGTGCCAGCAGCCTCGGTCGTAACTATGGCTACACCTTC
CDR3: CASSLGRNYGYTF

J: TRBJ1-2
V: TRBV4-1
size: NA
D: TRBD1
DNA: TGCGCCAGCAGCTTTCGGGACAGGGGAATCGATGGCTACACCTTC
CDR3: CASSFRDRGIDGYTF

J: TRBJ2-7
V: TRBV27
size: NA
D: TRBD1
DNA: TGTGCCAGCAGGAGGGGACAGGGCCGGTTCTACGAGCAGTACTTC
CDR3: CASRRGQGRFYEQYF

J: TRBJ1-6
V: TRBV11-2
size: NA
D: NA
DNA: TGTGCCAGCAGCTTCGGGGGGGCACATGTGGGTTCACCCCTCCACTTT
CDR3: CASSFGGAHVGSPLHF

J: TRBJ2-7
V: TRBV27
size: NA
D: NA
DNA: TGTGCCAGCAGTTTGGGCAGGGGAAGCGAGCAGTACTTC
CDR3: CASSLGRGSEQYF

J: TRBJ1-6
V: TRBV4-1
size: few
D: TRBD1
DNA: TGCGCCAGCAGCCAAGTACAGGGGGCTAATTCACCCCTCCACTTT
CDR3: CASSQVQGANSPLHF

J: TRBJ2-7
V: TRBV27
size: NA
D: NA
DNA: TGTGCCAGCAGTTTATCGGCCAGGGGTTCCTACGAGCAGTACTTC
CDR3: CASSLSARGSYEQYF

J: TRBJ1-5
V: TRBV23-1
size: once
D: NA
DNA: TGCGCCAGACAGGGTAGCAATCAGCCCCAGCATTTT
CDR3: CARQGSNQPQHF

J: TRBJ2-7
V: TRBV19
size: NA
D: TRBD1
DNA: TGTGCCAGTAGTTCAGGACAGGGGGGATACGAGCAGTACTTC
CDR3: CASSSGQGGYEQYF